This is a list of T cell receptor beta chains from one sample in a study of T cells in tumors after PD-1 blockade. This table comes from immunoSEQ multiplex PCR, and its TCRdb copy is limited to in-frame clones, with some not included. The data contain approximately 50,000 clones, approximately 79% of them singletons. Sequences were derived from PBMCs, sampled before anti-PD-1 therapy. The receptor source for this set is a human donor with advanced basal cell or squamous cell carcinoma (not recorded which). CDR3s include the opening cysteine and the closing phenylalanine or tryptophan. A D gene is named only where the DNA matches it firmly. Rows give clone size only sometimes, using once, few, many, or a class for an expanded clone.

>TRBJ2-3|-|TRBV7-6|-
CASSLTAITDTQYF
TGTGCCAGCAGCTTAACTGCGATCACAGATACGCAGTATTTT
>TRBJ2-1|-|TRBV20-1|few
CSASKDLSINEQFF
TGCAGTGCTAGTAAGGACTTGTCAATCAATGAGCAGTTCTTC
>TRBJ1-1|-|TRBV19|-
CASRINSNLNTEAFF
TGTGCCAGTAGAATAAACAGTAACCTGAACACTGAAGCTTTCTTT
>TRBJ2-7|TRBD2|TRBV5-1|-
CASYPGTSWYEQYF
TGCGCCAGTTACCCGGGGACTAGTTGGTACGAGCAGTACTTC
>TRBJ2-3|TRBD1|TRBV24-1|-
CATSGGQGPDTQYF
TGTGCCACCAGTGGAGGACAGGGCCCAGATACGCAGTATTTT
>TRBJ2-3|TRBD1|TRBV5-1|-
CASSLGYGTGGGYTDTQYF
TGCGCCAGCAGCTTGGGTTACGGGACAGGGGGCGGATACACAGATACGCAGTATTTT
>TRBJ2-7|-|TRBV7-9|-
CASSLEGPSEQYF
TGTGCCAGCAGCTTAGAGGGCCCGAGCGAGCAGTACTTC
>TRBJ2-7|-|TRBV12-3/TRBV12-4|-
CASSPHDRYEQYF
TGTGCCAGCAGTCCCCACGACAGGTACGAGCAGTACTTC
>TRBJ2-3|-|TRBV5-5|-
CASSLSQGWGTDTQYF
TGTGCCAGCAGCTTATCACAGGGATGGGGCACAGATACGCAGTATTTT
>TRBJ1-5|-|TRBV2|-
CASRGTRGSNQPQHF
TGTGCCAGCAGAGGGACACGGGGTAGCAATCAGCCCCAGCATTTT
>TRBJ2-3|-|TRBV5-8|-
CASTSRTDTQYF
TGTGCCAGCACCTCTAGAACAGATACGCAGTATTTT
>TRBJ1-5|-|TRBV7-9|few
CASSRATGRVNQPQHF
TGTGCCAGCAGTCGAGCAACAGGCAGGGTGAATCAGCCCCAGCATTTT
>TRBJ1-1|-|TRBV19|-
CASISGFNKPEAFF
TGTGCCAGTATCTCAGGCTTCAACAAACCTGAAGCTTTCTTT
>TRBJ2-5|-|TRBV12-3/TRBV12-4|-
CASSFTGRETQYF
TGTGCCAGCAGTTTTACAGGGAGGGAGACCCAGTACTTC
>TRBJ2-5|-|TRBV6-4|once
CASIAGLSETQYF
TGTGCCAGCATCGCAGGGTTATCAGAGACCCAGTACTTC
>TRBJ2-3|TRBD2|TRBV4-2|-
CASSHDKRSGGTDTQYF
TGTGCCAGCAGCCACGATAAGAGGAGCGGGGGAACAGATACGCAGTATTTT
>TRBJ2-7|-|TRBV7-6|-
CASSLDDYEQYF
TGTGCCAGCAGCTTAGACGACTACGAGCAGTACTTC
>TRBJ1-2|-|TRBV28|-
CASSSRGYTF
TGTGCCAGCAGTTCGAGGGGCTACACCTTC
>TRBJ1-6|-|TRBV4-1|few
CASTPSSAGYNSPLHF
TGCGCCAGCACCCCGTCTTCGGCAGGGTATAATTCACCCCTCCACTTT
>TRBJ2-2|TRBD1|TRBV27|-
CASSFRDRVTTGELFF
TGTGCCAGCAGTTTCCGGGACAGGGTTACGACCGGGGAGCTGTTTTTT
>TRBJ2-2|-|TRBV7-9|-
CASSPSTGELFF
TGTGCCAGCAGCCCGAGTACCGGGGAGCTGTTTTTT
>TRBJ2-7|-|TRBV5-5|-
CASSTLGGERSYEQYF
TGTGCCAGCAGCACCCTAGGGGGGGAGAGATCTTACGAGCAGTACTTC
>TRBJ2-6|-|TRBV2|-
CASSVHFSGANVLTF
TGTGCCAGCAGTGTACACTTCTCTGGGGCCAACGTCCTGACTTTC
>TRBJ2-3|-|TRBV2|-
CASSVGADTQYF
TGTGCCAGCAGTGTTGGAGCAGATACGCAGTATTTT
>TRBJ1-4|-|TRBV7-9|few
CASTLTLRGNEKLFF
TGTGCCAGCACCCTCACGTTGCGGGGGAATGAAAAACTGTTTTTT
>TRBJ2-5|-|TRBV13|-
CASSLRDSQETQYF
TGTGCCAGCAGCTTACGGGACTCCCAAGAGACCCAGTACTTC
>TRBJ2-1|TRBD2|TRBV7-7|-
CASSPGLAGIDEQFF
TGTGCCAGCAGCCCGGGACTAGCGGGAATTGATGAGCAGTTCTTC
>TRBJ1-1|-|TRBV29-1|-
CSVGEGRTEAFF
TGCAGCGTTGGCGAGGGAAGGACTGAAGCTTTCTTT
>TRBJ1-5|TRBD1|TRBV6-5|-
CASSPGGGNQPQHF
TGTGCCAGCAGTCCAGGGGGAGGCAATCAGCCCCAGCATTTT
>TRBJ2-7|TRBD2|TRBV2|-
CASSGTSGVSYEQYF
TGTGCCAGCAGTGGGACTAGCGGAGTCTCCTACGAGCAGTACTTC
>TRBJ2-7|TRBD1|TRBV5-6|-
CASSYGIQGVGYEQYF
TGTGCCAGCAGCTATGGCATACAGGGGGTAGGATACGAGCAGTACTTC
>TRBJ2-5|TRBD1|TRBV3-1/TRBV3-2|-
CASSQLSTGGAETQYF
TGTGCCAGCAGCCAACTATCGACAGGGGGCGCGGAGACCCAGTACTTC
>TRBJ2-1|-|TRBV12-5|-
CASGLVLEATQFF
TGTGCTAGTGGTTTGGTACTGGAGGCAACGCAGTTCTTC
>TRBJ2-2|-|TRBV7-9|-
CASSPGGELFF
TGTGCCAGCAGCCCTGGAGGGGAGCTGTTTTTT
>TRBJ2-5|TRBD2|TRBV20-1|-
CSASGGGSQYF
TGCAGTGCTAGTGGGGGAGGGAGCCAGTACTTC
>TRBJ1-1|-|TRBV7-8|-
CASSPLIRVENTEAFF
TGTGCCAGCAGCCCACTTATAAGGGTCGAGAACACTGAAGCTTTCTTT
>TRBJ2-5|-|TRBV10-3|few
CAISEGPPRETQYF
TGTGCCATCAGTGAGGGGCCACCCCGAGAGACCCAGTACTTC
>TRBJ1-5|TRBD1|TRBV19|-
CASGDRAFRNQPQHF
TGTGCCAGTGGAGACAGGGCATTTCGCAATCAGCCCCAGCATTTT
>TRBJ2-3|-|TRBV5-5|-
CASNRMDIQNTDTQYF
TGTGCCAGCAACAGGATGGACATCCAGAACACAGATACGCAGTATTTT
>TRBJ2-3|-|TRBV9|-
CASSVYPGAHTDTQYF
TGTGCCAGCAGCGTATACCCGGGAGCCCACACAGATACGCAGTATTTT
>TRBJ2-1|TRBD1|TRBV5-4|few
CASSSLNRGRRNEQFF
TGTGCCAGCAGCTCGTTAAACAGGGGGCGAAGGAATGAGCAGTTCTTC
>TRBJ2-7|-|TRBV28|-
CASSLRDEQYF
TGTGCCAGCAGTTTACGGGACGAGCAGTACTTC
>TRBJ1-3|-|TRBV9|-
CASSVVGDTIYF
TGTGCCAGCAGCGTAGTGGGAGACACCATATATTTT
>TRBJ2-3|-|TRBV5-6|-
CASSPTGTDTQYF
TGTGCCAGCAGCCCCACAGGGACAGATACGCAGTATTTT
>TRBJ2-7|-|TRBV4-1|-
CASSQDGGGYEQYF
TGCGCCAGCAGCCAAGATGGGGGCGGGTACGAGCAGTACTTC
>TRBJ1-5|-|TRBV4-1|-
CASSQFFYGAQHF
TGCGCCAGCAGCCAATTCTTCTACGGGGCCCAGCATTTT
>TRBJ2-5|-|TRBV4-1|few
CASSQERGIEEETQYF
TGCGCCAGCAGCCAAGAAAGGGGAATTGAGGAAGAGACCCAGTACTTC
>TRBJ2-7|-|TRBV7-6|-
CASSPQGQYEQYF
TGTGCCAGCAGCCCCCAAGGACAGTACGAGCAGTACTTC
>TRBJ2-1|-|TRBV6-5|-
CASKRERVSYNEQFF
TGTGCCAGCAAGAGGGAGCGGGTCTCCTACAATGAGCAGTTCTTC
>TRBJ2-3|-|TRBV5-1|-
CASSEGGSITDTQYF
TGCGCCAGCTCGGAGGGGGGGTCAATCACAGATACGCAGTATTTT
>TRBJ1-5|-|TRBV19|-
CATDVAGQPQHF
TGTGCCACCGACGTGGCCGGACAGCCCCAGCATTTT
>TRBJ1-5|-|TRBV19|-
CASSTVGRDQPQHF
TGTGCCAGTAGTACGGTGGGAAGGGATCAGCCCCAGCATTTT
>TRBJ1-1|-|TRBV3-1/TRBV3-2|-
CASSQERGGTEAFF
TGTGCCAGCAGCCAAGAGCGGGGCGGCACTGAAGCTTTCTTT
>TRBJ1-5|-|TRBV12-3/TRBV12-4|-
CASRGGPNQPQHF
TGTGCCAGCAGGGGGGGACCCAATCAGCCCCAGCATTTT
>TRBJ2-7|-|TRBV7-2|-
CASSPGPPTSEQYF
TGTGCCAGCAGCCCCGGGCCCCCTACCTCCGAGCAGTACTTC